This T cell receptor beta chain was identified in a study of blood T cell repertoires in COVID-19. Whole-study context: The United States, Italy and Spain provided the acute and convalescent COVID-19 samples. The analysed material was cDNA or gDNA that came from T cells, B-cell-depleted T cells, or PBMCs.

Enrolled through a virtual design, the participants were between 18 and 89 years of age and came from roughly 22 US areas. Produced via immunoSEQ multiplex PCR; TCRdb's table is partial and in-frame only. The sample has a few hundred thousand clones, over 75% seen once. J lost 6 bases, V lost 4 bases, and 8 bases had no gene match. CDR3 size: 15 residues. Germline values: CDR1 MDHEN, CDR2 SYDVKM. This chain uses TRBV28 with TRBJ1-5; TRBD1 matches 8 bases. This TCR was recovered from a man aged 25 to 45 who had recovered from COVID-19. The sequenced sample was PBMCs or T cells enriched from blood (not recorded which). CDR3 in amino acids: CASSSPDREGQPQHF. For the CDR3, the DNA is TGTGCCAGCAGTTCCCCGGACAGGGAAGGTCAGCCCCAGCATTTT.